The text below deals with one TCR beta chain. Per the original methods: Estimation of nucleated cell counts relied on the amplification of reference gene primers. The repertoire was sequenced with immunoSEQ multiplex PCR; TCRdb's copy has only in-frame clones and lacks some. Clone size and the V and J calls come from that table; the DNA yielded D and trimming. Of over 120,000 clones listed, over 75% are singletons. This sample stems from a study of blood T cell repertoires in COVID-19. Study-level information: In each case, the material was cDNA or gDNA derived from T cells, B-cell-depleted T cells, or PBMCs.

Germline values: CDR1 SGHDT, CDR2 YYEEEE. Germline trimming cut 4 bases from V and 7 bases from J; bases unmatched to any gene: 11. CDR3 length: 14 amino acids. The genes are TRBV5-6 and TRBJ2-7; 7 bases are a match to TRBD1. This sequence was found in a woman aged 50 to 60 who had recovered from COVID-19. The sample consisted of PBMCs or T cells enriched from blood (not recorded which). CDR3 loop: CASSRGQTLGEQYF. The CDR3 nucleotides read TGTGCCAGCAGCCGGGGACAGACATTGGGGGAGCAGTACTTC.